These 24 T cell receptor beta chains were all obtained from the same sample, sequenced in a study of T cells in Graves' hyperthyroidism and ophthalmopathy. Researchers amplified the TCR beta CDR3 regions from RNA transcripts. The HTBI primer set served for first-round RT-PCR of the TCR CDR3. MiXCR was run by TCRdb on the multiplex PCR reads, yielding one entry per CDR3 protein. This sample carries fewer than 750,000 distinct CDR3 sequences, around 13% of them seen once, and the ten largest clones take around 12%. The sample comprised blood. Source of these receptors: a woman aged 50 to 60 with Graves' ophthalmopathy.

The gene calls are TRBV5-4 and TRBJ1-4; D is perhaps TRBD1 (5 bases). The germline V gene has CDR1 SGHNT and CDR2 YYREEE (reference sequence). V lost 1 base and J 11 bases, leaving 18 bases between the germline ends. The CDR3 consists of 15 residues. The CDR3 region has the DNA TGTGCCAGCAGCTTGTCCCACGGAGCCGGGGGGAAACTGTTTTTT. It codes for CASSLSHGAGGKLFF. The full variable domain, completed using reference TRBV5-4 and TRBJ1-4, is ETGVTQSPTHLIKTRGQQVTLRCSSQSGHNTVSWYQQALGQGPQFIFQYYREEENGRGNFPPRFSGLQFPNYSSELNVNALELDDSALYLCASSLSHGAGGKLFFGSGTQLSVL.

In its sample, this clonotype was seen many times. The chain uses TRBV6-2 or TRBV6-3 and TRBJ2-7, with TRBD2 matching 8 bases. J gave up 4 bases and V 2 bases, and 10 bases lay outside the gene matches. This CDR3 has 16 amino acids. Germline values: CDR1 MNHEY, CDR2 SVGEGT. CDR3 bases: TGTGCCAGCAGTTACGTTAGCGGGATTAAAAAGTACGAGCAGTACTTC. Its translation: CASSYVSGIKKYEQYF.

This clonotype was detected ten times or more. The chain has TRBV28 and TRBJ2-7; 9 positions agree with TRBD1. The CDR3 is made up of 14 amino acids. Germline V gene data show CDR1 as MDHEN and CDR2 as SYDVKM. V lost 5 bases and J lost 0; bases outside the gene matches: 2. The CDR3 region has the DNA TGTGCCAGCAGTATGACAGGGGGCTCCTACGAGCAGTACTTC. This gives the protein CASSMTGGSYEQYF.

This clonotype was seen ten or more times. This rearrangement joins TRBV12-3 or TRBV12-4 to TRBJ1-1; no firm D call. This CDR3 is 12 amino acids long. Between the trimmed V and J ends, which lost 3 bases and 7 bases, there was a span of 9 bases. The DNA of the CDR3 is TGTGCCAGCAGTTTCCTCAGACTTGAAGCTTTCTTT. Protein product: CASSFLRLEAFF.

The genes are TRBV7-6 and TRBJ2-1; D possibly corresponds to TRBD2 (5 bases). The CDR3 runs 17 residues. V lost 5 bases and J lost 7, with 24 bases in between. CDR1 is SGHVS, CDR2 FNYEAQ, per germline. The CDR3 is CASSIDGLAAYSNEQFF. Written as DNA, the CDR3 is TGTGCCAGCAGCATAGACGGACTGGCCGCTTATTCGAATGAGCAGTTCTTC.

V usage is TRBV20-1 and J usage is TRBJ1-6; D possibly corresponds to TRBD1 (6 bases). V was pared by 4 bases and J by 1 base, with 11 bases between. The CDR3 is 15 residues long. CDR1 and CDR2 (germline): DFQATT, SNEGSKA (reference sequence). CDR3 sequence reads: CSATGEASYNSPLHF. CDR3 DNA: TGCAGTGCTACAGGGGAAGCGTCCTATAATTCACCCCTCCACTTT.

This clonotype was recorded many times. The gene calls are TRBV3-1 and TRBJ2-7; 7 bases align to TRBD1. V was pared by 4 bases and J by 3 bases, with 6 bases of the junction left unmatched. The CDR3 is made up of 14 amino acids. Germline V gives CDR1 LGHDT, CDR2 YNNKEL (reference sequence). CDR3 amino acids: CASSPRQGYYEQYF. The CDR3 nucleotides read TGTGCCAGCAGCCCTCGACAGGGTTACTACGAGCAGTACTTC.

This clonotype was counted ten times or more. This chain joins TRBV28 and TRBJ2-7; 10 bases are a match to TRBD2. The J segment lost 6 bases and the V segment lost 7 bases, leaving 6 bases of the junction unmatched. CDR1 and CDR2 from the germline V gene are MDHEN and SYDVKM. The CDR3 sequence is 13 residues long. The CDR3 bases are TGTGCCAGCAAGGCTAGCGGGAGAGCCGAGCAGTACTTC. The encoded protein is CASKASGRAEQYF.

This clonotype was seen a handful of times. The chain has TRBV9 and TRBJ2-1, with 9 nucleotides matching TRBD2. This CDR3 contains 18 residues. The V gene end was trimmed by 0 bases and the J gene end by 5 bases; junction bases not matched to a gene: 12. Germline V gene data show CDR1 as SGDLS and CDR2 as YYNGEE. CDR3 nucleotides: TGTGCCAGCAGCGTAGTCGGGGCGGGAGGGACCCCTAACAATGAGCAGTTCTTC. Protein: CASSVVGAGGTPNNEQFF.

This clonotype was counted many times. The chain couples TRBV7-2 to TRBJ2-1; TRBD2 matches at 11 bases. The CDR3 length is 16 residues. The junction had 13 bases not matched to a gene; V was cut back by 5 bases and J by 10 bases. Germline V gene data show CDR1 as SGHTA and CDR2 as FQGNSA. DNA of the CDR3: TGTGCCAGCAGCGGCCTCGGGACTAGCGGTGACAGGGAGCAGTTCTTC. This translates into CASSGLGTSGDREQFF. The variable domain in full, with the rest retrieved from reference TRBV7-2 and TRBJ2-1, is GAGVSQSPSNKVTEKGKDVELRCDPISGHTALYWYRQSLGQGLEFLIYFQGNSAPDKSGLPSDRFSAERTGGSVSTLTIQRTQQEDSAVYLCASSGLGTSGDREQFFGPGTRLTVL.

The V call is TRBV29-1, the J call TRBJ1-1; 7 bases are shared with TRBD1. V lost 4 bases and J lost 1; bases outside the gene matches: 3. CDR1 is SQVTM and CDR2 is ANQGSEA in the germline V gene. This CDR3 contains 13 residues. The CDR3: CSVGGTANTEAFF. The CDR3 nucleotides are TGCAGCGTTGGAGGGACAGCGAACACTGAAGCTTTCTTT.

CDR3 in DNA: TGCAGTGCTAGAGAAGGGACAGCAAATCAGCCCCAGCATTTT. Its translation is CSAREGTANQPQHF. The chain couples TRBV20-1 to TRBJ1-5; 7 nucleotides agree with TRBD1. The CDR3 consists of 14 residues. CDR1 is DFQATT, CDR2 SNEGSKA, per germline (reference sequence). J was trimmed by 4 bases and V by 0 bases; bases with no gene match: 3.

In this sample, this clonotype turned up many times. The V gene is TRBV18, the J gene TRBJ1-2; D gene ambiguous. The germline V gene has CDR1 KGHSH and CDR2 LQKENI. V lost 0 bases and J lost 2, with 10 bases in between. The CDR3 has 15 amino acids. The CDR3, as DNA: TGTGCCAGCTCACCACCGTCCAGCGGCAACTATGGCTACACCTTC. As protein: CASSPPSSGNYGYTF. Filled out from reference TRBV18 and TRBJ1-2, the complete variable domain reads NAGVMQNPRHLVRRRGQEARLRCSPMKGHSHVYWYRQLPEEGLKFMVYLQKENIIDESGMPKERFSAEFPKEGPSILRIQQVVRGDSAAYFCASSPPSSGNYGYTFGSGTRLTVV.

The V and J genes are TRBV4-2 and TRBJ2-6; D possibly corresponds to TRBD2 (6 bases). Per the germline V gene, CDR1 is LGHNA and CDR2 is YNFKEQ. This CDR3 spans 18 amino acids. Trimming took off 2 bases at V and 4 bases at J, with 18 bases between the two ends. CDR3 coding DNA: TGTGCCAGCAGCCAAACCCCTCCCGGGAGTACAGGGGCCAACGTCCTGACTTTC. Encoded protein: CASSQTPPGSTGANVLTF.

Ten or more counts support this clonotype. The rearrangement uses TRBV27 and TRBJ1-2; 7 bases are shared with TRBD1. From germline, CDR1 is MNHEY and CDR2 SMNVEV (reference sequence). The V gene end was trimmed by 4 bases and the J gene end by 2 bases; junction bases not matched to a gene: 16. The CDR3 length is 18 residues. Here the CDR3 reads CASSSLDRAKSRNYGYTF. The DNA for the CDR3 is TGTGCCAGCAGTTCCCTAGACAGGGCCAAGAGTAGAAACTATGGCTACACCTTC.

This clonotype was seen more than once but under ten times. This chain joins TRBV30 and TRBJ2-1; D tentatively fits TRBD1 or TRBD2 (5 bases each). Germline V gene lookup returns CDR1 GTSNPN and CDR2 SVGIG (reference sequence). The V and J ends lost 0 bases and 4 bases respectively, with 16 bases between them. This CDR3 comprises 16 residues. CDR3 in amino acids: CAWSVHRGARYNEQFF. The CDR3 nucleotides read TGTGCCTGGAGTGTACACAGAGGGGCCCGGTACAATGAGCAGTTCTTC.

This clonotype showed up many times. The gene calls are TRBV28 and TRBJ1-1; a weak D match, TRBD1 (6 bases). Trimming shortened V by 3 bases and J by 3 bases, and 14 bases separated the two germline ends. In germline, CDR1 is MDHEN, CDR2 SYDVKM. CDR3 size: 15 residues. CDR3 sequence: CASSFTGKVYTEAFF. In DNA, the CDR3 is TGTGCCAGCAGTTTCACAGGGAAAGTTTACACTGAAGCTTTCTTT.

This clonotype was observed a handful of times. CDR3 loop: CSVRESVHEQYF. The CDR3, as DNA: TGCAGCGTTAGGGAGAGCGTCCACGAGCAGTACTTC. This chain links TRBV29-1 with TRBJ2-7; perhaps TRBD2 as D (5 bases). CDR3 length: 12 amino acids. V lost 5 bases to trimming and J lost 5 bases, with 13 bases between them. Per the germline V gene, CDR1 is SQVTM and CDR2 is ANQGSEA.

V is TRBV7-9 and J is TRBJ1-4; 8 nucleotides match TRBD1. CDR1 and CDR2 (germline): SEHNR, FQNEAQ (reference sequence). The trim removed 5 bases at V and 7 bases at J, leaving 15 bases unmatched. This CDR3 spans 17 amino acids. This chain's CDR3 is CASSPKTGARTSEKLFF. The CDR3 DNA is TGTGCCAGCAGCCCCAAGACAGGGGCAAGGACGAGTGAAAAACTGTTTTTT.

This clonotype was seen a few times. This chain links TRBV5-1 with TRBJ2-5; D may match TRBD1 or TRBD2 (5 bases each). The germline CDR1 and CDR2 sequences are SGHRS and YFSETQ. CDR3 length: 15 residues. The V end lost 0 bases, the J end lost 1 base, and 10 bases lay between the germline ends. DNA for the CDR3: TGCGCCAGCAGCTTGGCCGGGGCAGCCCAAGAGACCCAGTACTTC. It specifies CASSLAGAAQETQYF.

This clonotype has more than one count but fewer than ten. This chain connects TRBV7-9 to TRBJ2-7; D perhaps matches TRBD2 (5 bases). Per germline, CDR1 SEHNR and CDR2 FQNEAQ (reference sequence). The CDR3 consists of 14 residues. The V end lost 5 bases, the J end lost 6 bases, and 17 bases lay between the germline ends. The CDR3 DNA reads as TGTGCCAGCAGCCCACCGGGGTCCAAGGGCGAGCAGTACTTC. Its protein product is CASSPPGSKGEQYF.

This clonotype was picked up one time. The chain has TRBV12-3 or TRBV12-4 and TRBJ2-4, with 7 nucleotides matching TRBD2. The CDR3 covers 15 residues. The V and J ends lost 6 bases and 1 base, in that order; junction bases with no gene match: 6. As DNA, the CDR3 is TGTGCCAGCAGCCGCGGGGAGGGGGCCAAAAACATTCAGTACTTC. Amino acids: CASSRGEGAKNIQYF.

This clonotype came up many times. J is TRBJ2-1 and V is TRBV5-5, with D unclear. Germline V gives CDR1 SGHKS, CDR2 YYEKEE (reference sequence). Trimming stripped 4 bases from V and 8 bases from J, with 13 bases between. The CDR3 loop spans 13 amino acids. The CDR3 spells CASSRPPTYEQFF. The CDR3 region has the DNA TGTGCCAGCAGCCGTCCTCCTACGTATGAGCAGTTCTTC.

This clonotype came up many times. The chain links TRBV20-1 to TRBJ1-4; 9 bases line up with TRBD1. The length of the CDR3 is 14 residues. Germline values: CDR1 DFQATT, CDR2 SNEGSKA (reference sequence). Germline trimming cut 2 bases from V and 6 bases from J; bases unmatched to any gene: 4. The CDR3 DNA is TGCAGTGCTAGAAAGACAGGGGGTGATGAAAAACTGTTTTTT. This translates into CSARKTGGDEKLFF.